This section outlines one T cell receptor beta chain sequence together with its context. Its target is unknown. It was in the United States that all participants with HIV were treated. Running of the v3.0 immunoSEQ assay took place at survey level. Method: immunoSEQ multiplex PCR; TCRdb's copy keeps in-frame clones and lacks some. The sample yields approximately 30,000 clones, 70% to 80% seen once. From germline, CDR1 is SGHKS and CDR2 YYEKEE (reference sequence). The CDR3 contains 14 residues. V was shortened by 5 bases and J by 6 bases, with 12 bases between the two germline ends. The data stem from a study of long-term antiretroviral therapy in people with HIV. Across the whole study: Sampling started about a decade before the 2015 immediate-ART recommendation.

Study conclusions and caveats: Older ART regimens may have been in use when blood was drawn between the mid-2000s and the late 2010s.

The clonotype was recovered from a man between 18 and 35 years old with HIV. The input for sequencing was unsorted PBMCs, taken 1.9 years after starting antiretroviral therapy. This chain joins TRBV5-5 and TRBJ1-6; tentative D call: TRBD1 (6 bases). In DNA form, the CDR3 reads TGTGCCAGCAGACGGACGGACAGTAATTCACCCCTCCACTTT. It is translated as CASRRTDSNSPLHF.